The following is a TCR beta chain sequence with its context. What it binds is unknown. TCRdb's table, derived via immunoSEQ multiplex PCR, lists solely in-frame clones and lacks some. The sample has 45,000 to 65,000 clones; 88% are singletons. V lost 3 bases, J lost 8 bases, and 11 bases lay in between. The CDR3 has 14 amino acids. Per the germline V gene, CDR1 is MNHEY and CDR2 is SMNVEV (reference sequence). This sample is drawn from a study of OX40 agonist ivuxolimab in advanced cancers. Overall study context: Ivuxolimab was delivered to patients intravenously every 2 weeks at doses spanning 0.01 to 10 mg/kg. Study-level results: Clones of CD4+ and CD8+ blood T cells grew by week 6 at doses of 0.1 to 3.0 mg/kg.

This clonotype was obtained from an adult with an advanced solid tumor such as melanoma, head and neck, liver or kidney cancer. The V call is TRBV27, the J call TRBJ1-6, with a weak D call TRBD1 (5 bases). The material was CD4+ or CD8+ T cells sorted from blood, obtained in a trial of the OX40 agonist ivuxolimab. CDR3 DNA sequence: TGTGCCAGCAGTTTTTGGGGGGGGGATTCACCCCTCCACTTT. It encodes CASSFWGGDSPLHF.